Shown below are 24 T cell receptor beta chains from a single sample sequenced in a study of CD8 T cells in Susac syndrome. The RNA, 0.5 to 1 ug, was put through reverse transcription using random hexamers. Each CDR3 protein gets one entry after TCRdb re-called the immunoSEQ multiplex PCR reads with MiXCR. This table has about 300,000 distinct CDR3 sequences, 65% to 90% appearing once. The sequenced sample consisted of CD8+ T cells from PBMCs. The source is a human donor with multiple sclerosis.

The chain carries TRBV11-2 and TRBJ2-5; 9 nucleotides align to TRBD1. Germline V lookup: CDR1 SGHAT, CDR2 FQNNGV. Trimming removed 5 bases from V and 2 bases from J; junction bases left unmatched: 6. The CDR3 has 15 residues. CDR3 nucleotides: TGTGCCAGCAGCCCGGGGGACAGGGCACAAGAGACCCAGTACTTC. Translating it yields CASSPGDRAQETQYF.

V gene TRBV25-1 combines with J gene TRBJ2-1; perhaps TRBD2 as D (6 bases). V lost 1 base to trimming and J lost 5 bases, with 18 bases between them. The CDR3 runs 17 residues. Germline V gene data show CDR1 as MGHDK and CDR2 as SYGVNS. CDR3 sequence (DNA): TGTGCCAGCAGTGAATTGAGGTCAGGGAGGTCCAACAATGAGCAGTTCTTC. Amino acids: CASSELRSGRSNNEQFF.

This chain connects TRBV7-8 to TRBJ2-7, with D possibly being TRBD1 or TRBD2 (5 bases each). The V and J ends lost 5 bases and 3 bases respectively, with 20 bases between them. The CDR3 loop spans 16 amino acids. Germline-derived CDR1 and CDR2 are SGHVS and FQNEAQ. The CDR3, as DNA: TGTGCCAGCAGCAACAACCGGGACGGCAACTTCTACGAGCAGTACTTC. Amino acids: CASSNNRDGNFYEQYF.

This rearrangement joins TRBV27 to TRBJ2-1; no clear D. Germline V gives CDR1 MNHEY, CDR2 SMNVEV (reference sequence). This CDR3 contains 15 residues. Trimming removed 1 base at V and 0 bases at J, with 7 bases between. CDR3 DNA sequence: TGTGCCAGCAGTTTATTGGCGGTCTCCTACAATGAGCAGTTCTTC. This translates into CASSLLAVSYNEQFF.

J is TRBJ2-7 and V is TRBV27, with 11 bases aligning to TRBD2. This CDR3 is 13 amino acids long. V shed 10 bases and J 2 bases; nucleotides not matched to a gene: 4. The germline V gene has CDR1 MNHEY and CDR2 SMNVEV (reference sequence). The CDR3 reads CATSGLAAYEQYF. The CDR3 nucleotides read TGTGCCACCTCGGGACTAGCGGCCTACGAGCAGTACTTC.

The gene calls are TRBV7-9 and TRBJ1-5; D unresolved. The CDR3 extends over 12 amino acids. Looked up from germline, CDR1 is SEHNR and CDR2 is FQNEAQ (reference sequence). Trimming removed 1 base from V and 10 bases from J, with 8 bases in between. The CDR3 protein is CASSLGLEPQHF. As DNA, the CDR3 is TGTGCCAGCAGCTTAGGCTTGGAACCCCAGCATTTT.

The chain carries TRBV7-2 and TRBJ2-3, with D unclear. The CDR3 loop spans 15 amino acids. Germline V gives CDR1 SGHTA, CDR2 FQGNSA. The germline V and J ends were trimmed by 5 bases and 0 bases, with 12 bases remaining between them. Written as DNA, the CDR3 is TGTGCCAGCAGCCCTTGGGGTTTCAGCACAGATACGCAGTATTTT. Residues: CASSPWGFSTDTQYF.

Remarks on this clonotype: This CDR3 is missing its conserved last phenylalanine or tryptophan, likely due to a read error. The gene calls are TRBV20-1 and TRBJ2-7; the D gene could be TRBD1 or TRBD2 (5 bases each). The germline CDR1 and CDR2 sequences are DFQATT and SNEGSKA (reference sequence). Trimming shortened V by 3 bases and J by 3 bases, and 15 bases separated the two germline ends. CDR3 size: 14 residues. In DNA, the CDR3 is TGCAGTGCTAGGAAGGCCGTTGGGGGCTACGAGCAGTACCTC. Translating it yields CSARKAVGGYEQYL.

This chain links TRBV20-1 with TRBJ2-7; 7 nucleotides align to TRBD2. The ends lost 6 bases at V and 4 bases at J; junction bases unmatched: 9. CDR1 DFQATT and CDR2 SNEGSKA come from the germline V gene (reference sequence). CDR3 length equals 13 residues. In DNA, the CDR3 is TGCAGTGCCACTAGCGATATAGTGTACGAGCAGTACTTC. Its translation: CSATSDIVYEQYF.

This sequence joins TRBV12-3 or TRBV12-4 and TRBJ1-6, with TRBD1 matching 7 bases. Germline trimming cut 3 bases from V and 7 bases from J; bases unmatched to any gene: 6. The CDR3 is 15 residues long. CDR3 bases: TGTGCCAGCAGTTTGTCTCCCAGGGGGAATTCACCCCTCCACTTT. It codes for CASSLSPRGNSPLHF.

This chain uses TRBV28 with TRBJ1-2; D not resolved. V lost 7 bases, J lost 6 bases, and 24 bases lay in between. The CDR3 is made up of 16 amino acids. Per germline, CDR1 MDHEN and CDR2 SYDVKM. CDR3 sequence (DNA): TGTGCCAGCAAGATCTCCCCGGGCGGAGGATGGCATGGCTACACCTTC. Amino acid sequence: CASKISPGGGWHGYTF.

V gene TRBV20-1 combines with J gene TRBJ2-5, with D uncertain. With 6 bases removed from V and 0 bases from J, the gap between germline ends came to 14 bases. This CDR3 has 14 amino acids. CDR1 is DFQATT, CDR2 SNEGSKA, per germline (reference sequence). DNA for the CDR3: TGCAGTGCAGCCTTAAAAAGCGACCAAGAGACCCAGTACTTC. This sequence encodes CSAALKSDQETQYF.

CDR3 protein: CASSLDWDGSATDTQYF. As DNA, the CDR3 is TGTGCCAGCAGCTTAGATTGGGACGGGAGCGCGACAGATACGCAGTATTTT. This chain links TRBV13 with TRBJ2-3, with D tentatively TRBD2 (6 bases). This CDR3 spans 17 amino acids. Germline lookup yields CDR1 PRHDT and CDR2 FYEKMQ (reference sequence). V was pared by 1 base and J by 3 bases, with 17 bases between. The full variable domain, in which reference TRBV13 and TRBJ2-3 provide the parts outside the CDR3, is AAGVIQSPRHLIKEKRETATLKCYPIPRHDTVYWYQQGPGQDPQFLISFYEKMQSDKGSIPDRFSAQQFSDYHSELNMSSLELGDSALYFCASSLDWDGSATDTQYFGPGTRLTVL.

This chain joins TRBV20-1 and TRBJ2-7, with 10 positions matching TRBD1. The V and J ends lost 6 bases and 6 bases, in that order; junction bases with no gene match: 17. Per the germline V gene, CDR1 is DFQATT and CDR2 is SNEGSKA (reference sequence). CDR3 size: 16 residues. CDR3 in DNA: TGCAGTGCCCAGACTTTTCCGGGGACAGGGGTCGCCGAGCAGTACTTC. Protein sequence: CSAQTFPGTGVAEQYF.

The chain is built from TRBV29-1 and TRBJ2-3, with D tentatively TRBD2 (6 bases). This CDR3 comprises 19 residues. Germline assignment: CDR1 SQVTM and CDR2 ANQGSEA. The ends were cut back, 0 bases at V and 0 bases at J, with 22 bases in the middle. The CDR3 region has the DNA TGCAGCGTTGAAGATAGGGGCCTTCTCCTGGGGGGTAGCACAGATACGCAGTATTTT. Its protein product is CSVEDRGLLLGGSTDTQYF.

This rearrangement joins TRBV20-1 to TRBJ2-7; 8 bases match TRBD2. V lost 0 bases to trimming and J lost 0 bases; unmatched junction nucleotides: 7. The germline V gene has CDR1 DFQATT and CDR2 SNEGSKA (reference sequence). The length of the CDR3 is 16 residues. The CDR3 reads CSAREPGGAVSYEQYF. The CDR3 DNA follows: TGCAGTGCTAGAGAGCCCGGGGGGGCCGTCTCCTACGAGCAGTACTTC.

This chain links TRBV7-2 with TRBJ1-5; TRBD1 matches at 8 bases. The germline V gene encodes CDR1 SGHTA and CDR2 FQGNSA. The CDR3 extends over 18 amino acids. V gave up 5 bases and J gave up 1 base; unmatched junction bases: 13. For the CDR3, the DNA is TGTGCCAGCAGCCCGCGGACAGGGTTTTTTTGGAGCAATCAGCCCCAGCATTTT. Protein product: CASSPRTGFFWSNQPQHF.

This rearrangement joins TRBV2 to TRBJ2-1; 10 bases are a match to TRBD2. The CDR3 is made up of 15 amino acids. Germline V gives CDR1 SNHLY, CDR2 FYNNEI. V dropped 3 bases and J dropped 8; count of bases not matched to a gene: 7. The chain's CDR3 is CASSDSLAGVDEQFF. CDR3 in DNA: TGTGCCAGCAGTGATTCTCTAGCGGGAGTAGATGAGCAGTTCTTC.

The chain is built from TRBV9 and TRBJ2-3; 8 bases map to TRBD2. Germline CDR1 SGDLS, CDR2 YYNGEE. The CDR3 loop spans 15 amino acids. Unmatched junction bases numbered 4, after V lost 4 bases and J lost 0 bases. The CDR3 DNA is TGTGCCAGCAGCTTTAGCGGGAAAAGCACAGATACGCAGTATTTT. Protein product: CASSFSGKSTDTQYF. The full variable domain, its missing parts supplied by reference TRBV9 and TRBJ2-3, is DSGVTQTPKHLITATGQRVTLRCSPRSGDLSVYWYQQSLDQGLQFLIQYYNGEERAKGNILERFSAQQFPDLHSELNLSSLELGDSALYFCASSFSGKSTDTQYFGPGTRLTVL.

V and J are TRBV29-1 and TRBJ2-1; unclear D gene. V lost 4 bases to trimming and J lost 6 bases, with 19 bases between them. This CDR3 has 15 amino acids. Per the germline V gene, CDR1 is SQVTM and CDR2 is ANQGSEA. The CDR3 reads CSVGSFDSLFNEQFF. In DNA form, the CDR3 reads TGCAGCGTTGGGTCCTTCGACTCTCTATTCAATGAGCAGTTCTTC.

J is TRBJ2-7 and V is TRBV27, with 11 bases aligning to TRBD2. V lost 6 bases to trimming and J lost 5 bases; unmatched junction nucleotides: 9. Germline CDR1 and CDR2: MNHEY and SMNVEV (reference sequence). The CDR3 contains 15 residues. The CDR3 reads CASSLGTSGSHEQYF. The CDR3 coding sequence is TGTGCCAGCAGCCTGGGAACTAGCGGGAGCCACGAGCAGTACTTC.

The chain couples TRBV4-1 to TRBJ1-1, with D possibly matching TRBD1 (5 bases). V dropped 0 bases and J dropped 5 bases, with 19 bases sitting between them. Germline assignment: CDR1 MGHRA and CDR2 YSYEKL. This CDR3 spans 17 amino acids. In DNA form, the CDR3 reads TGCGCCAGCAGCCAAGATCTTCAGGGAAGGGGTGCGACTGAAGCTTTCTTT. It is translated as CASSQDLQGRGATEAFF.

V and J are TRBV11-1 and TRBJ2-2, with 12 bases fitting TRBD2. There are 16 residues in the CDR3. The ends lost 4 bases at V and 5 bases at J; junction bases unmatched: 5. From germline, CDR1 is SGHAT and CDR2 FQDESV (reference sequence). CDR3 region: CASSSGTSGFTGELFF. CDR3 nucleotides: TGTGCCAGCAGCTCCGGGACTAGCGGGTTTACCGGGGAGCTGTTTTTT.

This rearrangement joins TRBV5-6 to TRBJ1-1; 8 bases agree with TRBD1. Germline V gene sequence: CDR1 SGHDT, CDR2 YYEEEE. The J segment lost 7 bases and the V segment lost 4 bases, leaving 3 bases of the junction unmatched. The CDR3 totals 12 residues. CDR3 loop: CASSNRGIEAFF. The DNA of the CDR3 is TGTGCCAGCAGCAACAGGGGGATTGAAGCTTTCTTT. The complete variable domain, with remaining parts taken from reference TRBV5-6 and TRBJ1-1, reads DAGVTQSPTHLIKTRGQQVTLRCSPKSGHDTVSWYQQALGQGPQFIFQYYEEEERQRGNFPDRFSGHQFPNYSSELNVNALLLGDSALYLCASSNRGIEAFFGQGTRLTVV.